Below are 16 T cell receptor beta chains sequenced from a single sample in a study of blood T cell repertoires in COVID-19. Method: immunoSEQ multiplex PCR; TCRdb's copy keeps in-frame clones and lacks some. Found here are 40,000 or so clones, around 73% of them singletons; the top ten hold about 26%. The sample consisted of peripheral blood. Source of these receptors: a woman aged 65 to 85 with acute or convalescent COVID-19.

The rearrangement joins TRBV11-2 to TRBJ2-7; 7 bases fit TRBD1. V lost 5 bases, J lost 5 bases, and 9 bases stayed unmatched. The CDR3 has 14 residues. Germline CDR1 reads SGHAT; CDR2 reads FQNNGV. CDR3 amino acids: CASSPRTGANEQYF. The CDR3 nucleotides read TGTGCCAGCAGCCCCCGAACAGGGGCCAACGAGCAGTACTTC.

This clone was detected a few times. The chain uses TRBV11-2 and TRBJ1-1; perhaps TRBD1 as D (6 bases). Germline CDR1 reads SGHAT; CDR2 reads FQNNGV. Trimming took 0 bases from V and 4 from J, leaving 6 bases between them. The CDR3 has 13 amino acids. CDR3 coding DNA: TGTGCCAGCAGCTTAGAACAGGGCACTGAAGCTTTCTTT. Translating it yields CASSLEQGTEAFF.

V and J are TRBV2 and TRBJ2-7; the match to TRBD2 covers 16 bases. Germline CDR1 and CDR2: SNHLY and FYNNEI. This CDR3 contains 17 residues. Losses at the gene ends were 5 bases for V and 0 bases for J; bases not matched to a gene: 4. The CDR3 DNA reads TGTGCCAGCAGTAAGGGACTAGCGGGAGGGAGCTCCTACGAGCAGTACTTC. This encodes CASSKGLAGGSSYEQYF.

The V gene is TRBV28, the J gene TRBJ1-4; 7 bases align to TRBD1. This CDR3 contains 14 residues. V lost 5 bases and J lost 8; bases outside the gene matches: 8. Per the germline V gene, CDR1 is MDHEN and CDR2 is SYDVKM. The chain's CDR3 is CASSLQGVREKLFF. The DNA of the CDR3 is TGTGCCAGCAGTCTCCAGGGGGTTCGAGAAAAACTGTTTTTT.

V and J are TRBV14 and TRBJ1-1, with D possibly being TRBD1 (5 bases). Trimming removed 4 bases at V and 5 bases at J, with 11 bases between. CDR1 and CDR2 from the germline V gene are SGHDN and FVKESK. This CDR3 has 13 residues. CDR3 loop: CASSPIRGTEAFF. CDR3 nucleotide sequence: TGTGCCAGCAGCCCGATAAGGGGAACTGAAGCTTTCTTT.

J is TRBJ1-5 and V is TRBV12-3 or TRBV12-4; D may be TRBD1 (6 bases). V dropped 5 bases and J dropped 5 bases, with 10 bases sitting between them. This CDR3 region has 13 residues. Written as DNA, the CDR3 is TGTGCCAGCAGTGTTAACAGGGATCAGCCCCAGCATTTT. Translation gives CASSVNRDQPQHF.

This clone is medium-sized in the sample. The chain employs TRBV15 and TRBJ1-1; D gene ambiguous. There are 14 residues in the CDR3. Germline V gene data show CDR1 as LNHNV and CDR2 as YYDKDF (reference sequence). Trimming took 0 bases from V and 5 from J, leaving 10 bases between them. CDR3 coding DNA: TGTGCCACCAGCAGAGATCGGGAGTGGACTGAAGCTTTCTTT. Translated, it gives CATSRDREWTEAFF.

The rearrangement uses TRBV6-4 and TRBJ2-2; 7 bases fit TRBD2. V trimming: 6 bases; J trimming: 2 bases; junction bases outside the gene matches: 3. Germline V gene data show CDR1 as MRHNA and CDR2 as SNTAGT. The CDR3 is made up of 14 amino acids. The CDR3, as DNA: TGTGCCAGCAGACTAGCGCCTAACACCGGGGAGCTGTTTTTT. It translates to CASRLAPNTGELFF.

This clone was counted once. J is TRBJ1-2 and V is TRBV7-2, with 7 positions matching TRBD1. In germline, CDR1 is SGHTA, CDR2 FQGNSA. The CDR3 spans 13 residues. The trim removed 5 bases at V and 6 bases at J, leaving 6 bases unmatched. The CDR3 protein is CASSEGTVHGYTF. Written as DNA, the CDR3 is TGTGCCAGCAGCGAGGGGACAGTCCATGGCTACACCTTC.

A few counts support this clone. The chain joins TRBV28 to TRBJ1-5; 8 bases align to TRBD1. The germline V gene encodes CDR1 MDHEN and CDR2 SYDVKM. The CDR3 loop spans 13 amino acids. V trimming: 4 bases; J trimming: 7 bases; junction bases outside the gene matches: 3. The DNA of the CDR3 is TGTGCCAGCAGTTCGGGACAGGCACAGCCCCAGCATTTT. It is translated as CASSSGQAQPQHF.

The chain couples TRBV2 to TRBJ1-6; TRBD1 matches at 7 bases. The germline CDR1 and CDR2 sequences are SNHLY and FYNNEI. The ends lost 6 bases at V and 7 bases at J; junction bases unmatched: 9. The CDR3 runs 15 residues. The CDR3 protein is CASRAGTERNSPLHF. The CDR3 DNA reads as TGTGCCAGCAGGGCCGGGACAGAGAGGAATTCACCCCTCCACTTT.

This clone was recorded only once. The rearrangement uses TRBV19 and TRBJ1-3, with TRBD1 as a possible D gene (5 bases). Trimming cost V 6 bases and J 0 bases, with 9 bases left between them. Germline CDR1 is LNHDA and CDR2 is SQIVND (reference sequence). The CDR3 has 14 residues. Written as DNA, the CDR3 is TGTGCCAGTAGGGGGCAAGACTCTGGAAACACCATATATTTT. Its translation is CASRGQDSGNTIYF.

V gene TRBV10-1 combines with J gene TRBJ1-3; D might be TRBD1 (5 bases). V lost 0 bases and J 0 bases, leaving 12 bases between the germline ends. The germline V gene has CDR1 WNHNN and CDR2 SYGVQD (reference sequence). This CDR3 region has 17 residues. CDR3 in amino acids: CASSESGTGPSGNTIYF. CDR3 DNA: TGCGCCAGCAGTGAGTCTGGCACAGGACCCTCTGGAAACACCATATATTTT.

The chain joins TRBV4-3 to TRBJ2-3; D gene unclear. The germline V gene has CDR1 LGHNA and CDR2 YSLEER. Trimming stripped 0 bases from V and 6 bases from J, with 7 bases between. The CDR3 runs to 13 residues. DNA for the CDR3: TGCGCCAGCAGCCAAGATTACCGGGATACGCAGTATTTT. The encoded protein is CASSQDYRDTQYF.

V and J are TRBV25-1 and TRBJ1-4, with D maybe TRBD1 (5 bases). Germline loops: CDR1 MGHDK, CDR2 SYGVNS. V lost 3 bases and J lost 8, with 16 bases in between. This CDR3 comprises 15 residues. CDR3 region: CASSDWGSLGEKLFF. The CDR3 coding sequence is TGTGCCAGCAGTGATTGGGGCAGCTTAGGGGAAAAACTGTTTTTT.

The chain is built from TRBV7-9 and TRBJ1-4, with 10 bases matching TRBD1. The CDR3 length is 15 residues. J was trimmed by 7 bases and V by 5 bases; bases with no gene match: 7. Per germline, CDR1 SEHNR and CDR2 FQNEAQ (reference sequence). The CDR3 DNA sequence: TGTGCCAGCAGCCCCCCGGGGGACAGGGGTGAAAAACTGTTTTTT. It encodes CASSPPGDRGEKLFF.